Sequencing of this TCR beta chain was carried out in a study of cytomegalovirus exposure and HLA in healthy donors. As for the study in general: Earlier sequencing of 200 million or so T cells yielded about 120 million unique TCR beta sequences.

Study results and limitations: The study designated 164 TCR beta chains cytomegalovirus-associated.

Worth noting for this clone: Antigen: not known. An end of the junction does not agree with germline; a read error may underlie this.

Per the germline V gene, CDR1 is MGHRA and CDR2 is YSYEKL. The CDR3 is made up of 16 amino acids. The PCR employed 60 Vbeta primers together with 13 Jbeta primers. Data came from immunoSEQ multiplex PCR; TCRdb stores just in-frame clones and leaves some out. Of around 190,000 clones in the sample, 70% to 85% are singletons; the top ten hold about 3%. Sample: PBMCs. The source is a man in his forties in good health and CMV-seropositive. This chain joins TRBV4-1 and TRBJ1-2; TRBD1 matches at 8 bases. The CDR3 coding sequence is TGCACCAGCAGCCAAGAGGCAACAGGGGGTTTGTATGGCTACACCTTC. This encodes CTSSQEATGGLYGYTF.